Listed below are T cell receptor beta chains from one sample, sequenced in a study of radiotherapy plus CTLA-4 blockade in lung cancer. Produced via immunoSEQ multiplex PCR; TCRdb's table is partial and in-frame only. The sample has roughly 73,000 clones; more than 75% are singletons. Sequences were derived from peripheral blood, sampled from a patient treated with radiotherapy plus ipilimumab. The receptors were sampled from a human donor with non-small cell lung cancer that progressed on radiotherapy plus ipilimumab. Each CDR3 is given with its conserved first and last residue. A D gene is named only where the DNA matches it firmly. Size is stated for part of the rows, as once, few or many counts, or as a class when the clone is expanded.

CDR3 protein	CDR3 DNA	clone size	J gene	V gene	D gene
CASSERLPSNQPQHF	TGTGCCAGCAGCGAACGACTACCTAGCAATCAGCCCCAGCATTTT	-	TRBJ1-5	TRBV2	-
CASSFIRAPAYEQYF	TGTGCCAGCAGTTTTATAAGGGCCCCTGCCTACGAGCAGTACTTC	-	TRBJ2-7	TRBV28	-
CASSPPARGGYEQYF	TGTGCCAGCTCACCACCGGCCAGGGGCGGGTACGAGCAGTACTTC	-	TRBJ2-7	TRBV18	-
CASSLGHGSGNTIYF	TGCGCCAGCAGCTTGGGACACGGCTCTGGAAACACCATATATTTT	-	TRBJ1-3	TRBV5-1	-
CASSSRGGIDNEQFF	TGTGCCAGCAGCTCTCGGGGAGGAATAGACAATGAGCAGTTCTTC	once	TRBJ2-1	TRBV7-9	-
CASSPLQGYNEQFF	TGTGCCAGCTCACCACTTCAAGGTTACAATGAGCAGTTCTTC	-	TRBJ2-1	TRBV18	-
CASSLELLGELFF	TGTGCCAGCAGCTTGGAACTGCTCGGGGAGCTGTTTTTT	-	TRBJ2-2	TRBV5-5	-
CASSLGPGNTEAFF	TGCGCCAGCAGCTTGGGCCCAGGGAACACTGAAGCTTTCTTT	-	TRBJ1-1	TRBV5-1	-
CASSDSGGGSEKLFF	TGTGCCAGTAGTGACTCGGGGGGAGGGAGTGAAAAACTGTTTTTT	-	TRBJ1-4	TRBV19	-
CASSLVPGTGELFF	TGCGCCAGCAGCTTGGTTCCAGGCACCGGGGAGCTGTTTTTT	-	TRBJ2-2	TRBV5-1	-
CASSLTGWDTEAFF	TGTGCCAGCAGCCTGACAGGGTGGGACACTGAAGCTTTCTTT	once	TRBJ1-1	TRBV11-2	TRBD1
CASSDPGQVSSYEQYF	TGTGCCAGCAGTGACCCGGGACAGGTATCATCCTACGAGCAGTACTTC	few	TRBJ2-7	TRBV28	TRBD1
CSVNSLGNTIYF	TGCAGCGTTAATAGTCTTGGAAACACCATATATTTT	-	TRBJ1-3	TRBV29-1	-
CASSRLPGPDTQYF	TGTGCCAGCAGCAGGTTACCGGGACCAGATACGCAGTATTTT	-	TRBJ2-3	TRBV7-8	-
CASSDSHGLEAFF	TGTGCCAGCAGTGACTCGCACGGACTCGAAGCTTTCTTT	-	TRBJ1-1	TRBV6-4	-
CASSSPFKGSYEQYF	TGTGCCAGCAGCTCTCCTTTCAAGGGGTCCTACGAGCAGTACTTC	few	TRBJ2-7	TRBV5-5	-
CASSEAGRQGAFEQYF	TGTGCCAGCAGTGAAGCAGGGAGACAGGGGGCTTTCGAGCAGTACTTC	-	TRBJ2-7	TRBV2	TRBD1
CASRGTREQFF	TGCGCCAGCAGGGGGACTAGGGAGCAGTTCTTC	-	TRBJ2-1	TRBV5-1	TRBD2
CASTPDRISDTQYF	TGTGCCAGCACCCCGGACAGGATCTCAGATACGCAGTATTTT	-	TRBJ2-3	TRBV13	TRBD1
CASSYSIAGNEQFF	TGTGCCAGCAGTTACTCGATTGCTGGGAATGAGCAGTTCTTC	-	TRBJ2-1	TRBV6-6	-
CASYPGKGPDTQYF	TGTGCCAGCTATCCCGGGAAGGGACCAGATACGCAGTATTTT	-	TRBJ2-3	TRBV2	-
CASSVEGGSTDTQYF	TGTGCCAGCAGCGTAGAAGGGGGCAGCACAGATACGCAGTATTTT	-	TRBJ2-3	TRBV9	TRBD1
CASSSVRAQPQHF	TGTGCCAGCAGTTCCGTCAGGGCCCAGCCCCAGCATTTT	-	TRBJ1-5	TRBV6-5	-
CASSPGAGSGDTQYF	TGTGCCAGCAGCCCGGGTGCGGGATCGGGGGATACGCAGTATTTT	-	TRBJ2-3	TRBV28	-
CASSPRTGLAKNIQYF	TGTGCCAGCAGCCCTCGGACAGGGCTAGCCAAAAACATTCAGTACTTC	-	TRBJ2-4	TRBV13	TRBD1
CASSQDLVASQETQYF	TGCGCCAGCAGCCAAGATCTGGTCGCAAGCCAAGAGACCCAGTACTTC	-	TRBJ2-5	TRBV4-1	-
CASSVEGQGGDEQFF	TGTGCCAGCAGCGTAGAGGGACAGGGAGGCGATGAGCAGTTCTTC	-	TRBJ2-1	TRBV9	TRBD1
CASGLVLGFGGNSGANVLTF	TGTGCTAGTGGTTTGGTACTCGGGTTCGGGGGGAACTCTGGGGCCAACGTCCTGACTTTC	-	TRBJ2-6	TRBV12-5	TRBD2
CASSLAGPGYTF	TGTGCCAGCAGCTTGGCAGGGCCTGGCTACACCTTC	-	TRBJ1-2	TRBV5-4	-
CASSRAGSRGYTF	TGTGCCAGCAGCCGAGCAGGGAGCCGGGGCTACACCTTC	-	TRBJ1-2	TRBV14	-
CSVRDLSYEQYF	TGCAGCGTAAGGGACTTGTCTTACGAGCAGTACTTC	-	TRBJ2-7	TRBV29-1	-
CASSPSVGARSYGYTF	TGTGCCAGCAGTCCTAGTGTAGGGGCGCGGAGCTATGGCTACACCTTC	-	TRBJ1-2	TRBV27	-
CATSPTRQGFGYTF	TGTGCCACCAGCCCTACCCGACAGGGGTTCGGCTACACCTTC	-	TRBJ1-2	TRBV15	TRBD1
CASSPLDSGANVLTF	TGTGCCAGCTCACCACTCGACTCTGGGGCCAACGTCCTGACTTTC	-	TRBJ2-6	TRBV18	-
CAWSVEGFQPQHF	TGTGCCTGGAGTGTAGAAGGGTTTCAGCCCCAGCATTTT	-	TRBJ1-5	TRBV30	-
CASSLSGGYGYTF	TGCGCCAGCAGCTTGAGTGGGGGCTATGGCTACACCTTC	-	TRBJ1-2	TRBV5-1	-